These 16 T cell receptor beta chains were sequenced from one sample in a study of blood T cell repertoires in acute mononucleosis. General study points: GLC-BM-specific selection apparently combined TCR alpha and beta motifs.

Specified time point: convalescence about 6 months (5-8 months) after acute presentation (visit 7). Produced via immunoSEQ multiplex PCR; TCRdb's table is partial and in-frame only. The data hold around 1,500 clones, with around 27% observed a single time. The sequenced sample was EBV GLC epitope tetramer+ CD8+ T cells sorted from PBMCs, obtained during convalescence from infectious mononucleosis. The subset: CD8 T cells binding tetramer with EBV BMLF1 280-288 peptide (GLC-BM). Every receptor here comes from a woman younger than 30 with infectious mononucleosis caused by EBV.

Points on this clone: A far larger clone is only one base removed, so a read error is likely. The V and J genes are TRBV2 and TRBJ2-2, with D possibly being TRBD1 or TRBD2 (5 bases each). This CDR3 comprises 15 residues. Germline V gene data show CDR1 as SNHLY and CDR2 as FYNNEI. CDR3 nucleotides: TGTTCCAGCCAGAACGGGACGGTAAACACCGGGGAGCTGTTTTTT. This encodes CSSQNGTVNTGELFF.

This clone occurred many times. The chain is built from TRBV2 and TRBJ1-2; a possible D gene is TRBD1 (6 bases). The CDR3 is 16 residues long. With 6 bases removed from V and 1 base from J, the gap between germline ends came to 18 bases. Germline V gives CDR1 SNHLY, CDR2 FYNNEI. The CDR3 reads CASSDDDRQVNYGYTF. The CDR3, as DNA: TGTGCCAGCAGCGACGACGACCGACAGGTTAACTATGGCTACACCTTC.

This clone was seen many times. The gene calls are TRBV5-6 and TRBJ2-7; tentatively, D is TRBD2 (6 bases). V was clipped by 5 bases and J by 2 bases, with 20 bases between them. The CDR3 covers 16 residues. The germline V gene encodes CDR1 SGHDT and CDR2 YYEEEE. The CDR3 DNA reads TGTGCCAGCAGTTTATCGATAGCGGCTACAGCCTACGAGCAGTACTTC. Amino acids: CASSLSIAATAYEQYF.

There are many counts of this clone. V is TRBV7-2 and J is TRBJ2-1, with 8 bases matching TRBD2. J gave up 8 bases and V 5 bases, and 11 bases lay outside the gene matches. The CDR3 has 15 residues. The germline V gene has CDR1 SGHTA and CDR2 FQGNSA. The CDR3 protein is CASSRTSGSVYEQFF. The DNA for the CDR3 is TGTGCCAGCAGCCGGACAAGCGGGAGTGTCTATGAGCAGTTCTTC.

Concerning this clone itself: The junction does not match germline at one end; this may be a read error. The rearrangement uses TRBV29-1 and TRBJ1-1, with a possible D match to TRBD1 (6 bases). The germline CDR1 and CDR2 sequences are SQVTM and ANQGSEA. CDR3 length: 13 amino acids. DNA for the CDR3: TGCAGCGTGGGGGGACATGCGAACACTGAATCTTTCTTT. Amino acid sequence: CSVGGHANTESFF. Full variable domain (missing parts from reference TRBV29-1 and TRBJ1-1): SAVISQKPSRDICQRGTSLTIQCQVDSQVTMMFWYRQQPGQSLTLIATANQGSEATYESGFVIDKFPISRPNLTFSTLTVSNMSPEDSSIYLCSVGGHANTESFFGQGTRLTVV.

This clone was detected ten times or more. Sequence at one end of the junction differs from germline and may be a read error. The sample holds other DNA sequences that translate to the same CDR3. The chain employs TRBV29-1 and TRBJ1-2, with 7 bases fitting TRBD1. The germline CDR1 and CDR2 sequences are SQVTM and ANQGSEA. The CDR3 runs 12 residues. The CDR3 spells CRVEGEGAGDTF. The CDR3 coding sequence is TGCCGCGTTGAAGGGGAGGGGGCGGGGGACACCTTC. The full variable domain, in which reference TRBV29-1 and TRBJ1-2 provide the parts outside the CDR3, is SAVISQKPSRDICQRGTSLTIQCQVDSQVTMMFWYRQQPGQSLTLIATANQGSEATYESGFVIDKFPISRPNLTFSTLTVSNMSPEDSSIYLCRVEGEGAGDTFGSGTRLTVV.

On this clone: One end of the junction fails to match germline, which may point to a read error. Other DNA variants within this sample encode the same CDR3. The V call is TRBV7-2, the J call TRBJ2-7; 12 nucleotides line up with TRBD1. The CDR3 loop spans 14 amino acids. Germline values: CDR1 SGHTA, CDR2 FQGNSA. DNA for the CDR3: TGCGCCAGCAGCCCCGGGACAGGGGGCTCAGAGCAGTACTTC. It specifies CASSPGTGGSEQYF.

The chain joins TRBV18 to TRBJ2-1; TRBD2 is a possible D gene (5 bases). V was shortened by 8 bases and J by 9 bases, with 23 bases between the two germline ends. The CDR3 length is 15 residues. Looked up from germline, CDR1 is KGHSH and CDR2 is LQKENI. CDR3 DNA: TGTGCCAGCACCCAAGGTCATGGAGACGGGATTGAGCAGTTCTTC. Translated: CASTQGHGDGIEQFF.

This clone was recorded many times. Other DNA sequences from this sample encode an identical CDR3 as well. V and J are TRBV27 and TRBJ2-1; 8 bases map to TRBD2. The V gene end was trimmed by 6 bases and the J gene end by 8 bases; junction bases not matched to a gene: 12. The CDR3 has 15 residues. Per the germline V gene, CDR1 is MNHEY and CDR2 is SMNVEV (reference sequence). The CDR3 protein is CASSPTSGSVYEQFF. CDR3 bases: TGTGCCAGCAGCCCGACCAGCGGGAGTGTCTATGAGCAGTTCTTC.

This clone was recorded at least ten times. A much larger clone lies one base from this, so it may be a read error. The chain is built from TRBV29-1 and TRBJ1-2, with 7 bases lining up with TRBD1. The length of the CDR3 is 12 residues. The trim removed 0 bases at V and 12 bases at J, leaving 7 bases unmatched. Per germline, CDR1 SQVTM and CDR2 ANQGSEA. The CDR3 DNA follows: TGCAGCGTTGAAGAGGAGGGGGCTGGGGACACCTTC. Protein: CSVEEEGAGDTF.

As concerns this clone: This likely stems from a read error, as it lies one base from a far larger clone. This sample includes further DNA sequences coding for the same CDR3. This CDR3 is CASSPGTGGSEQYF. The CDR3 DNA sequence: TGTGCCAGCAGCCCCGGGACAGGGGGCTCAGAGCAGTACTTC. This chain links TRBV5-6 with TRBJ2-7; 12 bases are shared with TRBD1. Germline V gene data show CDR1 as SGHDT and CDR2 as YYEEEE. Trimming at V came to 4 bases and at J to 7 bases, leaving 6 bases not matched to a gene. This CDR3 spans 14 amino acids.

Notes on this clone: With only one base between it and a far larger clone, this is likely a read error. CDR3 residues: CASSPFFDGSQETQYF. CDR3 DNA: TGCGCCAGCAGTCCCTTCTTCGACGGATCCCAAGAGACCCAGTACTTC. This chain links TRBV23-1 with TRBJ2-5; D uncertain. TRBV23-1 is given ORF status, its function remaining uncertain. The V end lost 4 bases, the J end lost 1 base, and 16 bases lay between the germline ends. CDR3 length: 16 amino acids.

This clone was seen more than once but under ten times. Given the absence of the conserved phenylalanine or tryptophan at the CDR3 end, a read error is likely. J is TRBJ2-7 and V is TRBV27; 7 bases agree with TRBD2. The CDR3 totals 15 residues. CDR1 and CDR2 from the germline V gene are MNHEY and SMNVEV (reference sequence). V was pared by 5 bases and J by 3 bases, with 10 bases of the junction left unmatched. CDR3 in DNA: TGTGCCAGCAGTCCGACTAGCTGGAGTATCTACGAGCAGTACATC. Its translation is CASSPTSWSIYEQYI.

This chain uses TRBV29-1 with TRBJ1-2, with 7 bases identical to TRBD1. Per the germline V gene, CDR1 is SQVTM and CDR2 is ANQGSEA. The CDR3 loop spans 15 amino acids. V was pared by 2 bases and J by 4 bases, with 10 bases of the junction left unmatched. CDR3 protein: CSVEFHETGSYGYTF. As DNA, the CDR3 is TGCAGCGTTGAATTTCATGAGACAGGGTCCTATGGCTACACCTTC.

The chain couples TRBV14 to TRBJ2-4, with D perhaps TRBD2 (6 bases). The CDR3 has 12 residues. Deletions cut 3 bases from V and 9 bases from J, with 9 bases between. Germline lookup yields CDR1 SGHDN and CDR2 FVKESK. DNA for the CDR3: TGTGCCAGCAGCCAGTCCGGGGGCATTCAGTACTTC. As protein: CASSQSGGIQYF.

This clone has only a few counts. This probably arose from a read error, given a far larger clone one base away. The V call is TRBV29-1, the J call TRBJ2-3, with D perhaps being TRBD1 or TRBD2 (5 bases each). Per germline, CDR1 SQVTM and CDR2 ANQGSEA. CDR3 size: 13 residues. CDR3 in DNA: TGCAGCGTTGCCGGGACCCGCACAGATACGCTGTATTTT. It specifies CSVAGTRTDTLYF.